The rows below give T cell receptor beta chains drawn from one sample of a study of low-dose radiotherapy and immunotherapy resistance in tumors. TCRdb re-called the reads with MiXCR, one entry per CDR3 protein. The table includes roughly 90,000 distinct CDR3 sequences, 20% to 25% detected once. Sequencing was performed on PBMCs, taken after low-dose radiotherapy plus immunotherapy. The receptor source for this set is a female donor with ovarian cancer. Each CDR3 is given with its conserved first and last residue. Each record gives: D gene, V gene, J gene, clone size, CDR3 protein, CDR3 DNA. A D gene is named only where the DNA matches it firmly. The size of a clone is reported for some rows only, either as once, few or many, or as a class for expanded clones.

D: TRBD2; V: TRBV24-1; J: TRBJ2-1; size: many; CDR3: CATSDPSGSSYNEQFF; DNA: TGTGCCACCAGTGATCCCAGCGGGAGCTCCTACAATGAGCAGTTCTTC
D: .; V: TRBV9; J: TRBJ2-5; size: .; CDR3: CASSPAGDQETQYF; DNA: TGTGCCAGCAGCCCCGCCGGGGACCAAGAGACCCAGTACTTC
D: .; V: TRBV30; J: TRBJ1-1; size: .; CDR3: CAWSLDFGPADTEAFF; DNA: TGTGCCTGGAGTTTAGACTTCGGACCAGCGGACACTGAAGCTTTCTTT
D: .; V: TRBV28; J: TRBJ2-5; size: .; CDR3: CASSFDLAREETQYF; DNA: TGTGCCAGCAGTTTCGACCTGGCCAGGGAAGAGACCCAGTACTTC
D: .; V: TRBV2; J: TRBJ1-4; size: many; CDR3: CASSIDQGGGHEKLFF; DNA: TGTGCCAGCAGTATCGACCAGGGCGGGGGGCATGAAAAACTGTTTTTT
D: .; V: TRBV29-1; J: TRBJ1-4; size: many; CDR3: CSAMQAGSLSTNEKLFF; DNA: TGCAGCGCCATGCAGGCGGGGAGTCTTTCTACTAATGAAAAACTGTTTTTT
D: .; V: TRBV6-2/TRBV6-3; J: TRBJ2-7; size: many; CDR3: CASRRQYEQYF; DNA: TGTGCCAGCAGAAGACAGTACGAGCAGTACTTC
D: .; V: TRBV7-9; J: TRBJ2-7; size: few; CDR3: CASSSIGTRGGMDEQYF; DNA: TGTGCCAGCAGCTCAATCGGAACGAGGGGTGGGATGGACGAGCAGTACTTC
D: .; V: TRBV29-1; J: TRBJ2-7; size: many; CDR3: CSVRQDTYEQYF; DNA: TGCAGCGTCCGACAGGATACCTACGAGCAGTACTTC
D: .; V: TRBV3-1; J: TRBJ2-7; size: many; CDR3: CASRPKAGSVYF; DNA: TGTGCCAGCAGACCGAAGGCGGGGTCCGTGTACTTC
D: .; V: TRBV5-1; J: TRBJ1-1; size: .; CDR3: CASSLAAGRNTEAFF; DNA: TGCGCCAGCAGCTTGGCAGCGGGCAGAAACACTGAAGCTTTCTTT
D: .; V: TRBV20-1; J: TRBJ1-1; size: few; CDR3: CSASRRHLNTEAFF; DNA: TGCAGTGCTAGCAGGCGGCACCTGAACACTGAAGCTTTCTTT
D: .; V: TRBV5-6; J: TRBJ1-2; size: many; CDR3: CASRTTGIYGYTF; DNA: TGTGCCAGCAGGACTACAGGGATCTATGGCTACACCTTC
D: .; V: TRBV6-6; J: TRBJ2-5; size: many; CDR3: CASSFGAETQYF; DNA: TGTGCCAGCAGTTTTGGCGCGGAGACCCAGTACTTC
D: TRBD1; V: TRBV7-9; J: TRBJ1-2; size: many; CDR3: CASSWGQGRYGYTF; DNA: TGTGCCAGCAGCTGGGGACAGGGACGCTATGGCTACACCTTC
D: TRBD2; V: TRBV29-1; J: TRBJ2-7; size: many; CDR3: CSVDMREGTYEQYF; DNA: TGCAGCGTTGATATGCGGGAGGGAACCTACGAGCAGTACTTC
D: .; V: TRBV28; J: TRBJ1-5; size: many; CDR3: CASSLGGWNQPQHF; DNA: TGTGCCAGCAGTTTAGGGGGGTGGAATCAGCCCCAGCATTTT
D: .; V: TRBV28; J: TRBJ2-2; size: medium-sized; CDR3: CASSSSEPGRPAGELFF; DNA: TGTGCCAGCAGTTCGTCGGAGCCGGGACGACCTGCCGGGGAGCTGTTTTTT
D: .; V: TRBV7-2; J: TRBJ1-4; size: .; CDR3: CASSLKTAYNEKLFF; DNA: TGTGCCAGCAGCTTAAAAACAGCCTATAATGAAAAACTGTTTTTT
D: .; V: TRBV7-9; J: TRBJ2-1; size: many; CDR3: CASSEGRLSSYNEQFF; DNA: TGTGCCAGCAGCGAGGGCAGGCTTAGCTCCTACAATGAGCAGTTCTTC
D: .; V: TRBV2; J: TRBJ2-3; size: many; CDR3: CASTPVGQGTDTQYF; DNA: TGTGCCAGCACCCCGGTCGGGCAGGGCACAGATACGCAGTATTTT
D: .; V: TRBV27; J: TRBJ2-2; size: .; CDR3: CATKVPTGNPGELFF; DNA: TGTGCCACAAAGGTGCCAACAGGGAATCCCGGGGAGCTGTTTTTT
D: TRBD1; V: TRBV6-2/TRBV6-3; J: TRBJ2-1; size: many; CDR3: CASSYSTPGQTYNEQFF; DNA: TGTGCCAGCAGTTACTCTACTCCGGGACAGACATACAATGAGCAGTTCTTC
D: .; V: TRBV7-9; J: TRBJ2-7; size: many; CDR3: CASDEGRPYEQYF; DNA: TGTGCCAGCGATGAAGGACGTCCTTACGAGCAGTACTTC
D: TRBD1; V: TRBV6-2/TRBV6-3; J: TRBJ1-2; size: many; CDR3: CATWTGVNYGYTF; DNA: TGTGCCACCTGGACAGGGGTCAACTATGGCTACACCTTC
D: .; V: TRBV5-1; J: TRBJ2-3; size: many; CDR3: CASSRAGNTDTQYF; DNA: TGCGCCAGCAGCCGAGCGGGCAACACAGATACGCAGTATTTT
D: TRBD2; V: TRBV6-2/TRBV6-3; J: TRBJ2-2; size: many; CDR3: CASSYSYLGPSGRTGELFF; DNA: TGTGCCAGCAGTTACTCGTACCTCGGGCCTAGCGGCAGAACCGGGGAGCTGTTTTTT
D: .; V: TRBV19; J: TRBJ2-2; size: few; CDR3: CASSIVPGGVSPGSCFF; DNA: .
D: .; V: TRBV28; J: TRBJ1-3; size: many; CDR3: CASSFGFFSGNTIYF; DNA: TGTGCCAGCAGTTTCGGGTTTTTCTCTGGAAACACCATATATTTT
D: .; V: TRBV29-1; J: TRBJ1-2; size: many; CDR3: CSVERSDLGYGYTF; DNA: TGCAGCGTTGAACGTAGCGACCTGGGATATGGCTACACCTTC
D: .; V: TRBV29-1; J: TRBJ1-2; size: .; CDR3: CSVAEGGGLDGYTF; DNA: TGCAGCGTTGCGGAGGGAGGGGGTTTAGATGGCTACACCTTC
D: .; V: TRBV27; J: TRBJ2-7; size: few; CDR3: CASSLLWSYEQYF; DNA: TGTGCCAGCAGTTTATTATGGTCCTACGAGCAGTACTTC
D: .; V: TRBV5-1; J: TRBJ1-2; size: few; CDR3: CASSPDTHGSYTF; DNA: TGCGCCAGCAGCCCGGACACCCATGGGAGCTACACCTTC
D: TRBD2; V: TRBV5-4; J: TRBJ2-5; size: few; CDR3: CASSPSGTSFKETQYF; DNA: TGTGCCAGCAGCCCTAGCGGGACTAGCTTTAAAGAGACCCAGTACTTC
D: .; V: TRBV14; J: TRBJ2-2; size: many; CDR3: CASSRDVGLTGELFF; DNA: TGTGCCAGCAGCCGCGACGTTGGACTCACCGGGGAGCTGTTTTTT
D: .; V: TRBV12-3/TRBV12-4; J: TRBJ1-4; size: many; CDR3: CASSYRATNEKLFF; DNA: TGTGCCAGCAGTTACAGGGCAACTAATGAAAAACTGTTTTTT
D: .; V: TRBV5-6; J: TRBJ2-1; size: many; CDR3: CASSLFSYEQFF; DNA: TGTGCCAGCAGCTTGTTTTCTTATGAGCAGTTCTTC
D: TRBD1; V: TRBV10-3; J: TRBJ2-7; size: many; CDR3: CAISDPTTGIYEQYF; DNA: TGTGCCATCAGTGACCCTACGACAGGGATCTACGAGCAGTACTTC
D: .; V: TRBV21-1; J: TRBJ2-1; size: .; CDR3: CASSREQFF; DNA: TGTGCCAGCAGCAGGGAGCAGTTCTTC
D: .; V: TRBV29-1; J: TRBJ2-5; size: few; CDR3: CSAAVAQETQYF; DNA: TGCAGCGCCGCGGTTGCACAAGAGACCCAGTACTTC
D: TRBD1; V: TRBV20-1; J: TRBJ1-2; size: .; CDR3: CSASYIGQGAGGYTF; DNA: TGCAGTGCTAGCTACATCGGACAGGGAGCGGGTGGCTACACCTTC
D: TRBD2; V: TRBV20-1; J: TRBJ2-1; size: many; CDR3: CSARVGLAGYNEQFF; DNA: TGCAGTGCTAGGGTCGGACTAGCGGGATACAATGAGCAGTTCTTC
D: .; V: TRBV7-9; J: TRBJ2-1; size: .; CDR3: CASSAGRGGSGEQFF; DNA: TGTGCCAGCAGCGCAGGGAGGGGGGGCTCAGGTGAGCAGTTCTTC
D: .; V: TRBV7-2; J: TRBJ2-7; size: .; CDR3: CASSLTPPGTRSSTLYEQYF; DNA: TGTGCCAGCAGCTTAACCCCTCCCGGCACTCGCAGCTCTACCCTATACGAGCAGTACTTC
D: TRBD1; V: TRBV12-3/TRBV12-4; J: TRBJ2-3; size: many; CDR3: CASRKQGATDTQYF; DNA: TGTGCCAGCAGGAAACAGGGGGCTACAGATACGCAGTATTTT
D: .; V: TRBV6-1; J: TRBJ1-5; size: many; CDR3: CASRDGSNQPQHF; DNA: TGTGCCAGCAGGGACGGTAGCAATCAGCCCCAGCATTTT
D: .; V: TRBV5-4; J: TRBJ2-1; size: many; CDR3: CASSSTERGGYNEQFF; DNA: TGTGCCAGCAGCTCCACGGAGAGGGGAGGCTACAATGAGCAGTTCTTC
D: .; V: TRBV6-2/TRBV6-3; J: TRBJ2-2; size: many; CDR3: CASRTGTSNTGELFF; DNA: TGTGCCAGCAGGACCGGGACATCGAACACCGGGGAGCTGTTTTTT
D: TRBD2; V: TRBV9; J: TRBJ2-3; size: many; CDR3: CASSVVTSGDLSTDTQYF; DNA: TGTGCCAGCAGCGTAGTGACTAGCGGGGACCTCAGCACAGATACGCAGTATTTT
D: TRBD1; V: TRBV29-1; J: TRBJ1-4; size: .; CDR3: CSIEPPTGRSENLFF; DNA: TGCAGCATTGAACCCCCGACAGGGCGGAGTGAAAATCTGTTTTTT
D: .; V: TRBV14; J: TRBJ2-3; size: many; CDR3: CASSLRVQDTQYF; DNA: TGTGCCAGCAGCCTCCGGGTGCAAGATACGCAGTATTTT
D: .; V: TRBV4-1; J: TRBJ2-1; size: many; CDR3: CASSQDTTTGQFF; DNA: TGCGCCAGCAGCCAAGACACCACCACTGGGCAGTTCTTC
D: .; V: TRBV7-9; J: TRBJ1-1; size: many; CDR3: CASRLQGNTEAFF; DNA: TGTGCCAGCAGATTACAGGGGAACACTGAAGCTTTCTTT
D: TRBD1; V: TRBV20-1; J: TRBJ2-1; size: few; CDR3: CSAPPGTGSTNEQFF; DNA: TGCAGTGCGCCCCCCGGGACAGGGTCCACTAATGAGCAGTTCTTC
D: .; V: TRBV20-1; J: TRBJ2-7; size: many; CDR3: CSASTGSGEQYF; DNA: TGCAGTGCTAGTACAGGGTCTGGGGAGCAGTACTTC
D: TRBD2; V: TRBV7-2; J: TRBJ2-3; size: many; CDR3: CASSLNPSGSWGTDTQYF; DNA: TGTGCCAGCAGCTTAAATCCTAGCGGGAGCTGGGGCACAGATACGCAGTATTTT